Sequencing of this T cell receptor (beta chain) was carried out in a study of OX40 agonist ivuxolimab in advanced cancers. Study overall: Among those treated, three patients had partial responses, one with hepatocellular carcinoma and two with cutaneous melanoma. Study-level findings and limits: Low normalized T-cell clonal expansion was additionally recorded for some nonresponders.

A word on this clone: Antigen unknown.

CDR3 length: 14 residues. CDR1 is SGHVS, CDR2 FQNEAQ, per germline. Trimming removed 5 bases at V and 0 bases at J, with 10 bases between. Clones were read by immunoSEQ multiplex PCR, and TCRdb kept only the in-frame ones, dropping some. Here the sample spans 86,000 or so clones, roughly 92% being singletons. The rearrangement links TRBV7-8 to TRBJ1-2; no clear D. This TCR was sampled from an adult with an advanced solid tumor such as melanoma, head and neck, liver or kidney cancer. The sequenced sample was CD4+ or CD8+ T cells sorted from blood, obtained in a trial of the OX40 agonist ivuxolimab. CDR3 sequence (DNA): TGTGCCAGCAGCCCGGACCATTCTAACTATGGCTACACCTTC. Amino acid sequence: CASSPDHSNYGYTF.